These 29 T cell receptor beta chains came from one sample sequenced in a study of blood T cell repertoires in COVID-19. TCRdb's copy holds only in-frame clones and misses some; the assay was immunoSEQ multiplex PCR. The data show 250,000 to 350,000 clones, with roughly 90% seen just once and 9.4% held by the top ten. The specimen was peripheral blood. Every receptor here comes from a man between 18 and 35 years old with active or convalescent COVID-19.

The chain combines TRBV30 with TRBJ1-1; D unresolved. The CDR3 has 15 amino acids. Germline V CDR1 and CDR2: GTSNPN, SVGIG (reference sequence). V was clipped by 0 bases and J by 3 bases, with 14 bases between them. This CDR3 is CAWSVSRIRYTEAFF. The CDR3 nucleotides read TGTGCCTGGAGTGTCTCGAGGATCCGATACACTGAAGCTTTCTTT.

The rearrangement joins TRBV19 to TRBJ1-2; D uncertain. Germline V gene sequence: CDR1 LNHDA, CDR2 SQIVND (reference sequence). The CDR3 has 12 amino acids. Deletions cut 3 bases from V and 6 bases from J, with 8 bases between. CDR3 in amino acids: CASSMWQNGYTF. The CDR3 bases are TGTGCCAGTAGTATGTGGCAGAATGGCTACACCTTC.

The V and J genes are TRBV11-3 and TRBJ2-6; D not certain. CDR1 and CDR2 (germline): SGHNT, YENEEA. The CDR3 loop spans 18 amino acids. V lost 1 base to trimming and J lost 0 bases, with 13 bases between them. CDR3 amino acids: CASSLGPDIYSGANVLTF. In DNA, the CDR3 is TGTGCCAGCAGCTTAGGTCCAGACATCTACTCTGGGGCCAACGTCCTGACTTTC.

The rearrangement joins TRBV9 to TRBJ2-2; 7 bases match TRBD1. Per germline, CDR1 SGDLS and CDR2 YYNGEE. The CDR3 totals 12 residues. The V segment lost 4 bases and the J segment 12 bases; nucleotides outside the gene matches: 6. Here the CDR3 DNA reads TGTGCCAGCAGCTATCGGACAGGTCAGCTGTTTTTT. Amino acid sequence: CASSYRTGQLFF.

The chain carries TRBV4-3 and TRBJ2-3, with a possible D match to TRBD2 (7 bases). The V gene's germline CDR1 is LGHNA and CDR2 YSLEER. The ends were cut back, 0 bases at V and 1 base at J, with 14 bases in the middle. This CDR3 is built from 17 residues. The CDR3 reads CASSQDTGGRGTDTQYF. As DNA, the CDR3 is TGCGCCAGCAGCCAAGATACGGGGGGCAGGGGCACAGATACGCAGTATTTT.

V gene TRBV11-2 combines with J gene TRBJ2-7; D is uncertain. Germline V gives CDR1 SGHAT, CDR2 FQNNGV. The CDR3 consists of 14 residues. Trimming left V 3 bases short and J 0 bases short, with 9 bases between. CDR3 loop: CASSFPAHSYEQYF. For the CDR3, the DNA is TGTGCCAGCAGCTTCCCCGCACACTCCTACGAGCAGTACTTC.

The chain links TRBV3-1 (or the pseudogene TRBV3-2) to TRBJ2-3; D unclear. Germline assignment: CDR1 LGHDT and CDR2 YNNKEL (reference sequence). CDR3 length: 13 amino acids. Trimming pared 1 base from V and 4 bases from J, leaving 6 bases between. Written as DNA, the CDR3 is TGTGCCAGCAGCCAAGTCCGGGCAGATACGCAGTATTTT. This translates into CASSQVRADTQYF.

The chain joins TRBV6-6 to TRBJ1-4, with TRBD1 matching 8 bases. Germline lookup yields CDR1 MNHNY and CDR2 SVGAGI (reference sequence). The CDR3 loop spans 18 amino acids. J was trimmed by 7 bases and V by 5 bases; bases with no gene match: 18. The chain's CDR3 is CASSQTGADPFFGEKLFF. The CDR3 region has the DNA TGTGCCAGCAGTCAGACAGGGGCGGACCCCTTTTTTGGTGAAAAACTGTTTTTT.

The chain recombines TRBV11-2 with TRBJ2-3; D gene unclear. This CDR3 comprises 17 residues. Germline CDR1 SGHAT, CDR2 FQNNGV. Trimming took 7 bases from V and 0 from J, leaving 20 bases between them. The CDR3 DNA reads as TGTGCCAGCAACCCACGGCTAGTTACTGCTAGCACAGATACGCAGTATTTT. Amino acid sequence: CASNPRLVTASTDTQYF. Drawing the rest from reference TRBV11-2 and TRBJ2-3, the complete variable domain is EAGVAQSPRYKIIEKRQSVAFWCNPISGHATLYWYQQILGQGPKLLIQFQNNGVVDDSQLPKDRFSAERLKGVDSTLKIQPAKLEDSAVYLCASNPRLVTASTDTQYFGPGTRLTVL.

The genes are TRBV7-2 and TRBJ2-1; 11 bases agree with TRBD2. Germline V lookup: CDR1 SGHTA, CDR2 FQGNSA. V was pared by 7 bases and J by 2 bases, with 10 bases of the junction left unmatched. The CDR3 contains 17 residues. CDR3 DNA sequence: TGTGCCAGCAAAGGTCTAGCGGGGGGACGGGCCTACAATGAGCAGTTCTTC. It codes for CASKGLAGGRAYNEQFF.

DNA for the CDR3: TGTGCCAGCTCGTCACAGGGGGCGCGAACTGAAGCTTTCTTT. It yields the protein CASSSQGARTEAFF. This chain joins TRBV18 and TRBJ1-1; 9 bases match TRBD1. V dropped 6 bases and J dropped 5; count of bases not matched to a gene: 7. In germline, CDR1 is KGHSH, CDR2 LQKENI. This CDR3 contains 14 residues. The variable domain in full, completed from reference TRBV18 and TRBJ1-1, reads NAGVMQNPRHLVRRRGQEARLRCSPMKGHSHVYWYRQLPEEGLKFMVYLQKENIIDESGMPKERFSAEFPKEGPSILRIQQVVRGDSAAYFCASSSQGARTEAFFGQGTRLTVV.

The chain joins TRBV12-3 or TRBV12-4 to TRBJ1-1, with a tentative D call TRBD1 (6 bases). The CDR3 is 12 residues long. V was clipped by 3 bases and J by 6 bases, with 8 bases between them. This CDR3 reads CASSLGAPEAFF. As DNA, the CDR3 is TGTGCCAGCAGTTTGGGGGCCCCTGAAGCTTTCTTT.

CDR3: CASSPRPGTEGYGYTF. In nucleotides, the CDR3 is TGTGCCAGCAGCCCCCGACCGGGGACAGAGGGCTATGGCTACACCTTC. The chain recombines TRBV21-1 with TRBJ1-2; the table names TRBD1, a call not compared with the DNA. TRBV21-1 is recorded as a pseudogene. The CDR3 loop spans 16 amino acids.

The chain combines TRBV5-4 with TRBJ1-6, with 7 positions matching TRBD1. CDR3 length: 18 amino acids. Germline CDR1 and CDR2: SGHNT and YYREEE (reference sequence). The trim removed 4 bases at V and 0 bases at J, leaving 10 bases unmatched. The CDR3 region has the DNA TGTGCCAGCAGCGCGGAGACAGGGATTAGCTCCTATAATTCACCCCTCCACTTT. Amino acids: CASSAETGISSYNSPLHF. The variable domain in full, with the rest retrieved from reference TRBV5-4 and TRBJ1-6, is ETGVTQSPTHLIKTRGQQVTLRCSSQSGHNTVSWYQQALGQGPQFIFQYYREEENGRGNFPPRFSGLQFPNYSSELNVNALELDDSALYLCASSAETGISSYNSPLHFGNGTRLTVT.

V is TRBV7-2 and J is TRBJ1-1, with D unclear. V gave up 6 bases and J gave up 1 base, with 12 bases separating them. The CDR3 is made up of 14 amino acids. Germline V gene sequence: CDR1 SGHTA, CDR2 FQGNSA. As DNA, the CDR3 is TGTGCCAGCAGGTCGGGAGCAACGAACACTGAAGCTTTCTTT. Its translation is CASRSGATNTEAFF.

CDR3 nucleotide sequence: TGTGCCAGCAGCGGATCAGGGGGCCCCTACAATGAGCAGTTCTTC. Encoded protein: CASSGSGGPYNEQFF. The chain uses TRBV7-9 and TRBJ2-1; 8 positions match TRBD1. This CDR3 contains 15 residues. Germline CDR1 SEHNR, CDR2 FQNEAQ (reference sequence). Germline trimming cut 5 bases from V and 2 bases from J; bases unmatched to any gene: 5.

The V gene is TRBV7-8, the J gene TRBJ2-3; D may be TRBD2 (6 bases). This CDR3 comprises 14 residues. Germline CDR1 is SGHVS and CDR2 is FQNEAQ. Deletions cut 1 base from V and 6 bases from J, with 11 bases between. The CDR3: CASSLVGGTDTQYF. Written as DNA, the CDR3 is TGTGCCAGCAGCTTAGTGGGAGGTACGGATACGCAGTATTTT.

The CDR3 spells CASSLRDRETGNTIYF. The CDR3 region has the DNA TGTGCCAGCAGTCTCCGGGACAGGGAGACTGGAAACACCATATATTTT. The chain combines TRBV7-2 with TRBJ1-3, with 9 bases matching TRBD1. CDR1 SGHTA and CDR2 FQGNSA come from the germline V gene. CDR3 length equals 16 residues. V was clipped by 6 bases and J by 2 bases; unmatched bases: 8.

The rearrangement uses TRBV6-5 and TRBJ1-1, with no clear D. Germline CDR1 and CDR2: MNHEY and SVGAGI. The CDR3 consists of 15 residues. V was cut by 7 bases and J by 0 bases, with 15 bases left in between. CDR3 residues: CASTRPVVVNTEAFF. The CDR3 DNA is TGTGCCAGCACCCGCCCGGTAGTTGTGAACACTGAAGCTTTCTTT.

This clone was recorded once. The chain has TRBV7-9 and TRBJ1-3, with 10 bases lining up with TRBD1. The CDR3 totals 14 residues. V gave up 7 bases and J gave up 3 bases; unmatched junction bases: 3. The germline CDR1 and CDR2 sequences are SEHNR and FQNEAQ (reference sequence). CDR3 in amino acids: CASNRDRGGNTIYF. As DNA, the CDR3 is TGTGCCAGCAATCGGGACAGGGGTGGAAACACCATATATTTT.

The chain recombines TRBV7-9 with TRBJ2-1, with 8 bases that match TRBD2. Germline CDR1 is SEHNR and CDR2 is FQNEAQ (reference sequence). The CDR3 runs 16 residues. The J segment lost 5 bases and the V segment lost 0 bases, leaving 6 bases of the junction unmatched. CDR3 protein: CASSLAISGVNNEQFF. The CDR3 nucleotides read TGTGCCAGCAGCTTAGCGATTAGCGGGGTAAACAATGAGCAGTTCTTC.

The rearrangement joins TRBV18 to TRBJ2-5, with D possibly being TRBD1 (6 bases). The V end lost 5 bases, the J end lost 2 bases, and 18 bases lay between the germline ends. The germline V gene encodes CDR1 KGHSH and CDR2 LQKENI. The length of the CDR3 is 16 residues. CDR3 loop: CASSSSAPGVQETQYF. CDR3 sequence (DNA): TGTGCCAGCTCATCCTCGGCTCCAGGGGTTCAAGAGACCCAGTACTTC.

The chain joins TRBV29-1 to TRBJ2-3; 10 positions match TRBD1. Trimming at V came to 7 bases and at J to 6 bases, leaving 13 bases not matched to a gene. From germline, CDR1 is SQVTM and CDR2 ANQGSEA. This CDR3 spans 15 amino acids. The CDR3 spells CSAGGPTGGIDTQYF. In DNA form, the CDR3 reads TGCAGCGCCGGAGGGCCGACAGGGGGCATCGATACGCAGTATTTT.

V gene TRBV5-6 combines with J gene TRBJ2-7; D is possibly TRBD1 (7 bases). The germline V gene encodes CDR1 SGHDT and CDR2 YYEEEE. This CDR3 region has 13 residues. V dropped 4 bases and J dropped 4 bases, with 12 bases sitting between them. CDR3 amino acids: CASSLEGAYEQYF. CDR3 nucleotides: TGTGCCAGCAGCCTGGAGGGGGCATACGAGCAGTACTTC.

CDR3 loop: CASSPGSHGTSETQYF. The CDR3 region has the DNA TGTGCCAGCTCACCAGGGTCGCATGGGACATCAGAGACCCAGTACTTC. The rearrangement links TRBV18 to TRBJ2-5; D is perhaps TRBD1 (6 bases). Trimming left V 2 bases short and J 4 bases short, with 17 bases between. This CDR3 comprises 16 residues. The V gene's germline CDR1 is KGHSH and CDR2 LQKENI. Full variable domain (remainder filled in from reference TRBV18 and TRBJ2-5): NAGVMQNPRHLVRRRGQEARLRCSPMKGHSHVYWYRQLPEEGLKFMVYLQKENIIDESGMPKERFSAEFPKEGPSILRIQQVVRGDSAAYFCASSPGSHGTSETQYFGPGTRLLVL.

This clone was seen only a few times. The V and J genes are TRBV11-2 and TRBJ1-3; D not resolved. Between the trimmed V and J ends, which lost 2 bases and 0 bases, there was a span of 14 bases. Germline V CDR1 and CDR2: SGHAT, FQNNGV. There are 17 residues in the CDR3. CDR3 sequence reads: CASSLWAAPSSGNTIYF. CDR3 in DNA: TGTGCCAGCAGCTTATGGGCAGCCCCGAGCTCTGGAAACACCATATATTTT.

V usage is TRBV7-2 and J usage is TRBJ1-3; D call uncertain. The CDR3 consists of 15 residues. The V and J ends lost 4 bases and 0 bases respectively, with 10 bases between them. Looked up from germline, CDR1 is SGHTA and CDR2 is FQGNSA. The CDR3 DNA reads as TGTGCCAGCAGCTCAGAGGAAGTCTCTGGAAACACCATATATTTT. This gives the protein CASSSEEVSGNTIYF.

This clone was picked up one time. V is TRBV7-9 and J is TRBJ1-5; the match to TRBD1 covers 7 bases. The V and J ends lost 5 bases and 7 bases, in that order; junction bases with no gene match: 5. CDR1 and CDR2 (germline): SEHNR, FQNEAQ (reference sequence). The CDR3 consists of 13 residues. Written as DNA, the CDR3 is TGTGCCAGCAGCACCGAGGGGGCCCAGCCCCAGCATTTT. This gives the protein CASSTEGAQPQHF.

V and J are TRBV19 and TRBJ2-3; D perhaps matches TRBD2 (6 bases). Trimming removed 6 bases from V and 4 bases from J, with 8 bases in between. The CDR3 has 12 amino acids. Germline V CDR1 and CDR2: LNHDA, SQIVND (reference sequence). In DNA form, the CDR3 reads TGTGCCAGTAGCGGGGGAGCAGATACGCAGTATTTT. This sequence encodes CASSGGADTQYF.